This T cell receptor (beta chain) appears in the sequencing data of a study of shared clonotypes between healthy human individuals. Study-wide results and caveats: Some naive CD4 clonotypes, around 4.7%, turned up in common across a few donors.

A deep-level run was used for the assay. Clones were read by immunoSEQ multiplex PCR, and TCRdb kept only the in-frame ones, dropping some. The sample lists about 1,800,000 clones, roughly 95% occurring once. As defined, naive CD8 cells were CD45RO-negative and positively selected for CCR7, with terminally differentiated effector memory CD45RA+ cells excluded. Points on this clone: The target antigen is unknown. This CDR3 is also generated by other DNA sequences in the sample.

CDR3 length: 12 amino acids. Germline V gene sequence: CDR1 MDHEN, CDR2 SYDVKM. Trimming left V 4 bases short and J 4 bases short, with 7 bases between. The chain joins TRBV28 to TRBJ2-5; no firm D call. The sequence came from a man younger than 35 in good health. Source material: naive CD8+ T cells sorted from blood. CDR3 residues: CASSSPPETQYF. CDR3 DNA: TGTGCCAGCAGTTCCCCTCCAGAGACCCAGTACTTC.